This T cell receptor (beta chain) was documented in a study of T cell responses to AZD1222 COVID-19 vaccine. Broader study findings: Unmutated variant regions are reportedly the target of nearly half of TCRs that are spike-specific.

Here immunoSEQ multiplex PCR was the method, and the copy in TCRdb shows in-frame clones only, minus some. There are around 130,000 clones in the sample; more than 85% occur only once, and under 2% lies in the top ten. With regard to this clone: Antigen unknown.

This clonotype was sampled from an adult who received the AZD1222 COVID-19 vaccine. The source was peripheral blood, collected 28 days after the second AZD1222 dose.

CDR3 loop: CASSPQNTGELFF. The DNA for the CDR3 is TGCGCCAGCAGCCCCCAGAACACCGGGGAGCTGTTTTTT. The chain employs TRBV5-1 and TRBJ2-2; the D is unclear. The CDR3 is 13 residues long. Germline values: CDR1 SGHRS, CDR2 YFSETQ. V lost 4 bases, J lost 1 base, and 5 bases lay in between.